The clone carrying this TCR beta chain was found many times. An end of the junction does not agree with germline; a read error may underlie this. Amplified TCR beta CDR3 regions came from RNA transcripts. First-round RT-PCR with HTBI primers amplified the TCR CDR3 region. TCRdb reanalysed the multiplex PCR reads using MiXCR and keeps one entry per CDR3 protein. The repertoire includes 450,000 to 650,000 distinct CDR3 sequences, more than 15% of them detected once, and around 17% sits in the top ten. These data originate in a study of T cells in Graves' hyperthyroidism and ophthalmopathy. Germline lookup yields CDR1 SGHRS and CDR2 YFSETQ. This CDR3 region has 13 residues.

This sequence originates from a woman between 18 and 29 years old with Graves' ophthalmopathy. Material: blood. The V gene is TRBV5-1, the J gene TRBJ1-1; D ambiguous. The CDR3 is CASSLARDTEAFF. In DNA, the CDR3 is TGTGCCAGCAGCTTAGCGCGGGACACTGAAGCTTTCTTT.